This record looks at one T cell receptor beta chain sequence and its context. Its antigen is still unknown. This may come from a read error, since a much larger clone is one base off. Synthesis of TCR beta cDNA was carried out from approximately 0.55 ug total RNA with a constant-region primer. Amplification in three nested multiplex PCR rounds with slightly modified ARM-PCR gave rise to TCR beta libraries. Running roughly 10 cycles apiece, the first two PCR rounds relied on TRBV1-TRBV30 forward primers together with a C-beta reverse primer. TCRdb re-analysed the multiplex PCR reads in MiXCR, keeping a single row per CDR3 protein. In the table there are fewer than 400,000 distinct CDR3 sequences, approximately 54% of which are singletons. These data come from a study of tumor-infiltrating lymphocytes in primary liver carcinoma. Overall study context: Patients, male and female, were 30 to 69 years old. Tumors, staged T1-T3 N0M0, spanned about 4 to 10 cm. Tissue type made little difference to sample yields of roughly 3.5 to 7.13 million productive TCRbeta reads. Points from the study as a whole: The study found tumor-adjacent and tumor-blood pairs overlapped less than tumor region pairs.

The blood RNA (from unsorted whole blood) was obtained, and germline DNA was also extracted. The CDR3 spans 16 residues. The sequenced sample was peripheral blood. This receptor was obtained from a woman between 25 and 40 years old with primary liver carcinoma and hepatitis B virus infection. The chain employs TRBV12-3 or TRBV12-4 and TRBJ2-1; TRBD2 agrees at 10 bases. The CDR3 region has the DNA TGTACCAGCAGCAGACGGACTAGCGGCTCCTACAATGAGCAGTTCTTC. Protein: CTSSRRTSGSYNEQFF.